The present T cell receptor beta chain was sequenced within a study of regulatory T cells in long-lasting Graves disease. Study-wide results and caveats: More public clonotypes were shared by persistent patients (approximately 3,000) than by new patients (more than 950).

The time point denotes: newly diagnosed GD, antithyroid drugs for less than 3 months. The TCR library was prepared using RNA isolated from PBMCs. CDR3 length: 15 residues. V lost 3 bases, J lost 4 bases, and 15 bases lay in between. CDR1 and CDR2 from the germline V gene are SGHRS and YFSETQ. Relying on iRepertoire HTBI primers and Arm-PCR of CDR3 regions, the team built TCR beta libraries. TCRdb re-derived calls from the multiplex PCR reads in MiXCR, one entry per CDR3 protein. Here the sample spans fewer than 550,000 distinct CDR3 sequences, roughly 16% being singletons. About this clonotype itself: Its antigen is as yet unknown.

These records were also assigned to another study, of T cells in Graves' hyperthyroidism and ophthalmopathy. That paper notes: Blood also showed most of the thyroid clonotypes that were expanded above 0.001. Researchers report that a 13 V-J model separated ophthalmopathy from stable hyperthyroidism.

Here the sequenced sample was peripheral blood mononuclear cells (PBMCs), taken at new diagnosis, from a patient treated with antithyroid drugs. The rearrangement links TRBV5-1 to TRBJ2-3; D remains ambiguous. This TCR was sampled from a woman aged 40 to 65 with Graves disease. Written as DNA, the CDR3 is TGCGCCAGCAGCTCATCCGTTGCAAGAGCAGATACGCAGTATTTT. Encoded protein: CASSSSVARADTQYF.